Following are 10 T cell receptor beta chains from one sample sequenced in a study of blood T cells in healthy people across ages. Using a J-beta primer mix together with a sample-barcoded 5' primer, a second PCR was run for roughly 7 to 11 cycles. From the 5' RACE reads, TCRdb called clonotypes with MiXCR, one entry per CDR3 protein. The sample shows over a million distinct CDR3 sequences, 35% to 45% of them seen only once. The sample comprised blood. These receptors all come from a woman aged 18-29 years in good health.

This chain uses TRBV24-1 with TRBJ2-5; no clear D gene. The CDR3 spans 15 residues. Germline V gene data show CDR1 as KGHDR and CDR2 as SFDVKD. The V end lost 1 base, the J end lost 5 bases, and 13 bases lay between the germline ends. The CDR3 DNA reads as TGTGCCACCAGTGATTTTACCCCGGTGGGTGAGACCCAGTACTTC. Amino acid sequence: CATSDFTPVGETQYF.

This clonotype showed up just a few times. The CDR3, as DNA: TGTGCCAGCAGCACAGGGGGGGAACCCCAGCATTTT. Translated: CASSTGGEPQHF. The V and J genes are TRBV6-5 and TRBJ1-5, with 8 bases fitting TRBD1. The germline CDR1 and CDR2 sequences are MNHEY and SVGAGI. This CDR3 region has 12 residues. Trimming at V came to 6 bases and at J to 10 bases, leaving 5 bases not matched to a gene.

This chain connects TRBV2 to TRBJ1-5; D is possibly TRBD1 (6 bases). The ends were cut back, 6 bases at V and 1 base at J, with 16 bases in the middle. From germline, CDR1 is SNHLY and CDR2 FYNNEI. There are 16 residues in the CDR3. In nucleotides, the CDR3 is TGTGCCAGCAGGAGGGTTACAGGGTTGAGCAATCAGCCCCAGCATTTT. It yields the protein CASRRVTGLSNQPQHF.

The count of this clonotype is one. The V call is TRBV29-1, the J call TRBJ1-6; 9 nucleotides agree with TRBD1. The CDR3 covers 14 residues. Losses at the gene ends were 3 bases for V and 10 bases for J; bases not matched to a gene: 7. Germline V gene lookup returns CDR1 SQVTM and CDR2 ANQGSEA. The CDR3 coding sequence is TGCAGCGTTGAGTCTGGGACAGGGAAATCACCCCTCCACTTT. Residues: CSVESGTGKSPLHF.

Concerning this clonotype itself: One end of the junction is discordant with germline, which a read error may explain. The chain combines TRBV18 with TRBJ2-1; no clear D. CDR1 and CDR2 (germline): KGHSH, LQKENI. This CDR3 comprises 14 residues. The CDR3 DNA reads TGTGCCCGCTCACCGCCAACACAAAACAATGAGCAGTTCTTC. Translating it yields CARSPPTQNNEQFF.

This clonotype has just a few counts. The genes are TRBV15 and TRBJ1-1, with 7 bases lining up with TRBD1. Losses at the gene ends were 8 bases for V and 0 bases for J; bases not matched to a gene: 6. The length of the CDR3 is 14 residues. The germline gives CDR1 LNHNV, CDR2 YYDKDF (reference sequence). The CDR3 DNA reads TGTGCCACCGCACTGACAGGGATGAACACTGAAGCTTTCTTT. Residues: CATALTGMNTEAFF.

In the case of this clonotype: One end of the junction is discordant with germline, which a read error may explain. The V and J genes are TRBV12-3 or TRBV12-4 and TRBJ2-3; 11 bases agree with TRBD2. The CDR3 consists of 18 residues. The CDR3 DNA is TGTGCCAGCAGTTTTCAACTAGCGGGAGTAGTTAGCACGGATACGCAGTATTTT. It encodes CASSFQLAGVVSTDTQYF.

Only a few counts were recorded for this clonotype. The V call is TRBV5-4, the J call TRBJ2-5; D gene unclear. The V and J ends lost 2 bases and 2 bases respectively, with 7 bases between them. The CDR3 spans 13 residues. CDR1 is SGHNT and CDR2 is YYREEE in the germline V gene (reference sequence). DNA of the CDR3: TGTGCCAGCAGCTTCTTTGAACAAGAGACCCAGTACTTC. Encoded protein: CASSFFEQETQYF.

V is TRBV5-1 and J is TRBJ1-5; D remains ambiguous. V gave up 0 bases and J gave up 7 bases, with 11 bases separating them. Germline V gives CDR1 SGHRS, CDR2 YFSETQ. This CDR3 is built from 14 residues. CDR3 amino acids: CASSLGPAGQPQHF. CDR3 in DNA: TGCGCCAGCAGCTTGGGCCCAGCCGGGCAGCCCCAGCATTTT.

The chain is built from TRBV15 and TRBJ2-5; possibly TRBD2 for D (7 bases). Germline V lookup: CDR1 LNHNV, CDR2 YYDKDF (reference sequence). V lost 8 bases, J lost 4 bases, and 20 bases lay in between. CDR3 length: 15 residues. The CDR3 reads CATSKGGADLETQYF. CDR3 bases: TGTGCCACCTCTAAGGGGGGGGCAGATTTAGAGACCCAGTACTTC.